This T cell receptor (beta chain) appears in the sequencing data of a study of technical replicates of blood from four donors. Sequenced by immunoSEQ multiplex PCR; TCRdb stores in-frame clones only, minus some. Of 80,000 to 95,000 clones listed, 90% to 97% were seen once; the top ten hold 0.35% to 0.45%. CDR1 is SGHTA and CDR2 is FQGNSA in the germline V gene. The V end lost 3 bases, the J end lost 6 bases, and 17 bases lay between the germline ends. This CDR3 is built from 16 residues. The rearrangement uses TRBV7-2 and TRBJ2-2; tentative D call: TRBD1 (5 bases). The sequenced sample was T cells isolated from PBMCs. This receptor was identified in a human donor in good health. CDR3 residues: CASSFQGESLSGELFF. DNA of the CDR3: TGTGCCAGCAGCTTTCAAGGGGAATCCTTGTCCGGGGAGCTGTTTTTT. Variable domain in full (rest from reference TRBV7-2 and TRBJ2-2): GAGVSQSPSNKVTEKGKDVELRCDPISGHTALYWYRQSLGQGLEFLIYFQGNSAPDKSGLPSDRFSAERTGGSVSTLTIQRTQQEDSAVYLCASSFQGESLSGELFFGEGSRLTVL.